This passage covers 17 T cell receptor beta chains from one sample sequenced in a study of blood T cell repertoires in COVID-19. Method: immunoSEQ multiplex PCR; TCRdb's copy keeps in-frame clones and lacks some. The table records about 80,000 clones, 87% of them present only once. Source material: peripheral blood. The receptors were gathered from an elderly woman with active or convalescent COVID-19.

The chain is built from TRBV20-1 and TRBJ2-5; no clear D gene. In germline, CDR1 is DFQATT, CDR2 SNEGSKA (reference sequence). Trimming took off 4 bases at V and 1 base at J, with 4 bases between the two ends. There are 11 residues in the CDR3. The chain's CDR3 is CSATVQETQYF. In nucleotides, the CDR3 is TGCAGTGCTACCGTCCAAGAGACCCAGTACTTC.

This chain links TRBV12-5 with TRBJ2-5; 7 bases fit TRBD1. Trimming removed 5 bases from V and 1 base from J; junction bases left unmatched: 1. The CDR3 has 13 amino acids. Germline-derived CDR1 and CDR2 are LGHNT and FRNRAP. CDR3 in amino acids: CASGRDSQETQYF. CDR3 DNA sequence: TGTGCTAGTGGTAGGGACAGCCAAGAGACCCAGTACTTC.

This clone was seen a single time. In DNA form, the CDR3 reads TGCGCCAGCAGCTTGGGACAGGGCTCACGGGAGACCCAGTACTTC. Translated, it gives CASSLGQGSRETQYF. The V and J genes are TRBV5-1 and TRBJ2-5, with TRBD1 identical over 7 bases. The CDR3 runs 15 residues. In germline, CDR1 is SGHRS, CDR2 YFSETQ. J lost 5 bases, V lost 0 bases, and 7 bases had no gene match.

This clone came up many times. The chain carries TRBV30 and TRBJ2-7; no reliable D call. The CDR3 loop spans 12 amino acids. Germline values: CDR1 GTSNPN, CDR2 SVGIG (reference sequence). The V gene lost 0 bases and the J gene lost 4 bases, with 7 bases spanning the gap. CDR3 in amino acids: CAWSVAQYEQYF. The CDR3 nucleotides read TGTGCCTGGAGTGTTGCACAATACGAGCAGTACTTC.

This rearrangement joins TRBV29-1 to TRBJ1-1; a weak D match, TRBD1 (6 bases). V shed 7 bases and J shed 2 bases, with 11 bases lying between them. Germline assignment: CDR1 SQVTM and CDR2 ANQGSEA. The CDR3 runs to 12 residues. Written as DNA, the CDR3 is TGCAGCGGTTATGGGGGCAACACTGAAGCTTTCTTT. Translation gives CSGYGGNTEAFF.

In the case of this clone: Different DNA sequences within this sample yield the same CDR3. The chain recombines TRBV28 with TRBJ2-5; D is undetermined. Per the germline V gene, CDR1 is MDHEN and CDR2 is SYDVKM. The CDR3 is 14 residues long. V gave up 3 bases and J gave up 2 bases, with 10 bases separating them. This chain's CDR3 is CASSLSGLQETQYF. In nucleotides, the CDR3 is TGTGCCAGCAGTTTGTCAGGCTTACAAGAGACCCAGTACTTC.

The chain uses TRBV2 and TRBJ1-5, with 10 bases lining up with TRBD1. The CDR3 sequence is 16 residues long. V was clipped by 1 base and J by 6 bases; unmatched bases: 6. Germline assignment: CDR1 SNHLY and CDR2 FYNNEI. This CDR3 reads CASSEVERTGGQPQHF. The CDR3 nucleotides read TGTGCCAGCAGTGAAGTAGAGAGGACAGGGGGTCAGCCCCAGCATTTT. Full variable domain (rest looked up from reference TRBV2 and TRBJ1-5): EPEVTQTPSHQVTQMGQEVILRCVPISNHLYFYWYRQILGQKVEFLVSFYNNEISEKSEIFDDQFSVERPDGSNFTLKIRSTKLEDSAMYFCASSEVERTGGQPQHFGDGTRLSIL.

The chain is built from TRBV27 and TRBJ2-3; 10 bases agree with TRBD2. Trimming cost V 6 bases and J 6 bases; bases outside gene matches: 9. CDR1 is MNHEY and CDR2 is SMNVEV in the germline V gene (reference sequence). The CDR3 has 15 residues. The CDR3 nucleotides are TGTGCCAGCAGGGGTAGCGGGAGGACCGCGGATACGCAGTATTTT. It codes for CASRGSGRTADTQYF.

The rearrangement uses TRBV30 and TRBJ2-3, with 7 nucleotides matching TRBD1. CDR1 GTSNPN and CDR2 SVGIG come from the germline V gene (reference sequence). Trimming cost V 4 bases and J 1 base; bases outside gene matches: 5. This CDR3 is 14 amino acids long. CDR3 protein: CAWTDRRRTDTQYF. The CDR3 DNA follows: TGTGCCTGGACGGACAGGCGCCGCACAGATACGCAGTATTTT.

Concerning this clone itself: Germline and junction disagree at one end, which may indicate a read error. Additional DNA sequences in this sample encode the identical CDR3. V gene TRBV28 combines with J gene TRBJ2-7; unclear D gene. The length of the CDR3 is 16 residues. Germline CDR1 and CDR2: MDHEN and SYDVKM. This CDR3 reads CASSSLRRQSSYEQYF. CDR3 bases: TGTGCCAGCAGTTCCTTGAGGCGGCAGAGCTCCTACGAACAGTACTTC. Looking up the rest from reference TRBV28 and TRBJ2-7 gives the full variable domain: DVKVTQSSRYLVKRTGEKVFLECVQDMDHENMFWYRQDPGLGLRLIYFSYDVKMKEKGDIPEGYSVSREKKERFSLILESASTNQTSMYLCASSSLRRQSSYEQYFGPGTRLTVT.

This clone was observed a single time. The chain employs TRBV6-2 or TRBV6-3 and TRBJ2-1; 10 bases map to TRBD2. The J segment lost 0 bases and the V segment lost 2 bases, leaving 10 bases of the junction unmatched. The germline gives CDR1 MNHEY, CDR2 SVGEGT. The CDR3 has 19 amino acids. The CDR3 spells CASSYDLAGATSSYNEQFF. DNA for the CDR3: TGTGCCAGCAGTTACGATCTAGCGGGGGCGACAAGCTCCTACAATGAGCAGTTCTTC.

This clone was counted once. The rearrangement links TRBV5-8 to TRBJ2-1, with D tentatively TRBD2 (5 bases). The CDR3 consists of 16 residues. The germline V gene encodes CDR1 SGHTS and CDR2 YDEGEE. The V gene lost 4 bases and the J gene lost 0 bases, with 14 bases spanning the gap. The CDR3 DNA follows: TGTGCCAGCAGCCCGGGGAACTTCCCCTCCTACAATGAGCAGTTCTTC. Its translation is CASSPGNFPSYNEQFF. The full variable domain, completed using reference TRBV5-8 and TRBJ2-1, is EAGVTQSPTHLIKTRGQQATLRCSPISGHTSVYWYQQALGLGLQFLLWYDEGEERNRGNFPPRFSGRQFPNYSSELNVNALELEDSALYLCASSPGNFPSYNEQFFGPGTRLTVL.

This clone was counted a single time. V gene TRBV28 combines with J gene TRBJ1-2; 7 nucleotides match TRBD1. This CDR3 spans 20 amino acids. J lost 1 base, V lost 9 bases, and 26 bases had no gene match. CDR1 and CDR2 from the germline V gene are MDHEN and SYDVKM. CDR3 DNA: TGTGCCAGGAGTGTTGACCCGGGACAGTCCAAAAAGATGGGTAACTATGGCTACACCTTC. Encoded protein: CARSVDPGQSKKMGNYGYTF.

The rearrangement uses TRBV19 and TRBJ2-7; TRBD1 matches 8 bases. CDR3 length equals 17 residues. J lost 1 base, V lost 4 bases, and 12 bases had no gene match. Germline CDR1 is LNHDA and CDR2 is SQIVND (reference sequence). CDR3 amino acids: CASSTRLGQGRSYEQYF. The DNA of the CDR3 is TGTGCCAGTAGTACGCGACTCGGACAGGGTAGATCCTACGAGCAGTACTTC.

The chain couples TRBV5-1 to TRBJ2-2; TRBD2 agrees at 10 bases. Germline lookup yields CDR1 SGHRS and CDR2 YFSETQ. V shed 1 base, J shed 9 bases, and the junction held 9 bases outside the gene matches. This CDR3 is built from 16 residues. The DNA of the CDR3 is TGCGCCAGCAGCTTGTACAGGACTAGCGGTTTCAGGGAGCTGTTTTTT. It codes for CASSLYRTSGFRELFF.

V gene TRBV27 combines with J gene TRBJ2-5; 15 bases are a match to TRBD2. V shed 0 bases, J shed 4 bases, and the junction held 6 bases outside the gene matches. Germline assignment: CDR1 MNHEY and CDR2 SMNVEV (reference sequence). CDR3 length: 18 amino acids. The CDR3 bases are TGTGCCAGCAGTTTATCGTACTGGACTAGCGGGAGGGGAGAGACCCAGTACTTC. The encoded protein is CASSLSYWTSGRGETQYF.

The genes are TRBV19 and TRBJ1-1, with D tentatively TRBD1 (5 bases). This CDR3 region has 14 residues. The ends were cut back, 4 bases at V and 1 base at J, with 10 bases in the middle. Per the germline V gene, CDR1 is LNHDA and CDR2 is SQIVND (reference sequence). CDR3 nucleotide sequence: TGTGCCAGTAGTACCGGACACAGGAACACTGAAGCTTTCTTT. The encoded protein is CASSTGHRNTEAFF.